The 16 T cell receptor beta chains in this list originate from one sample, sequenced in a study of T cell clones after liver transplantation. Assay: immunoSEQ multiplex PCR; the TCRdb copy retains only in-frame clones and omits some. The sample lists about 76,000 clones, less than 85% seen once, with 2.5% to 3.5% in the top ten. Here the sequenced sample was CD4+ T cells from blood, taken at the 22-month timepoint. Source of these receptors: a human patient who received a liver transplant. Some T cells here may be from the graft donor.

J is TRBJ2-1 and V is TRBV5-6; TRBD2 might be the D (6 bases). The V gene lost 0 bases and the J gene lost 4 bases, with 11 bases spanning the gap. Per germline, CDR1 SGHDT and CDR2 YYEEEE. CDR3 length equals 15 residues. This CDR3 is CASSLVAGRYNEQFF. The CDR3 DNA is TGTGCCAGCAGCTTGGTGGCGGGAAGGTACAATGAGCAGTTCTTC.

V and J are TRBV5-1 and TRBJ2-1; maybe TRBD2 (6 bases). The CDR3 extends over 14 amino acids. V shed 3 bases and J shed 7 bases, with 14 bases lying between them. Germline V gene lookup returns CDR1 SGHRS and CDR2 YFSETQ. CDR3 in amino acids: CASSWPGAGNEQFF. As DNA, the CDR3 is TGCGCCAGCAGCTGGCCGGGCGCGGGGAATGAGCAGTTCTTC.

The chain links TRBV6-1 to TRBJ2-5, with D unresolved. Trimming took off 4 bases at V and 4 bases at J, with 10 bases between the two ends. CDR3 size: 13 residues. Per germline, CDR1 MNHNS and CDR2 SASEGT. The CDR3 bases are TGTGCCAGCAGTGTTCTCTGGAGAGAGACCCAGTACTTC. It codes for CASSVLWRETQYF.

The rearrangement joins TRBV5-6 to TRBJ2-7; D is uncertain. The V end was cut by 0 bases, the J end by 6 bases, with 10 bases between. CDR3 length: 13 residues. Germline assignment: CDR1 SGHDT and CDR2 YYEEEE. The CDR3 sequence: CASSLETRGEQYF. CDR3 sequence (DNA): TGTGCCAGCAGCTTGGAAACGCGTGGCGAGCAGTACTTC.

The rearrangement uses TRBV29-1 and TRBJ1-4; 8 bases are shared with TRBD1. This CDR3 is 14 amino acids long. J was trimmed by 4 bases and V by 5 bases; bases with no gene match: 6. Per germline, CDR1 SQVTM and CDR2 ANQGSEA. The CDR3 is CSVHPGQDNEKLFF. DNA for the CDR3: TGCAGCGTTCATCCGGGACAGGATAATGAAAAACTGTTTTTT. Full variable domain (remainder filled in from reference TRBV29-1 and TRBJ1-4): SAVISQKPSRDICQRGTSLTIQCQVDSQVTMMFWYRQQPGQSLTLIATANQGSEATYESGFVIDKFPISRPNLTFSTLTVSNMSPEDSSIYLCSVHPGQDNEKLFFGSGTQLSVL.

This chain joins TRBV30 and TRBJ1-5, with 7 bases aligning to TRBD1. The CDR3 has 13 amino acids. The V and J ends lost 1 base and 7 bases, in that order; junction bases with no gene match: 4. Germline lookup yields CDR1 GTSNPN and CDR2 SVGIG (reference sequence). The DNA for the CDR3 is TGTGCCTGGAGTGGAGGGGGCGGACAGCCCCAGCATTTT. Translated, it gives CAWSGGGGQPQHF.

This rearrangement joins TRBV7-3 to TRBJ2-1; D not resolved. This CDR3 contains 13 residues. V was pared by 2 bases and J by 7 bases, with 9 bases between. Germline CDR1 reads SGHTA; CDR2 reads FQGTGA. The CDR3 sequence is CASSLAPWNEQFF. For the CDR3, the DNA is TGTGCCAGCAGCTTAGCTCCTTGGAATGAGCAGTTCTTC. The variable domain in full, with the rest retrieved from reference TRBV7-3 and TRBJ2-1, is GAGVSQTPSNKVTEKGKYVELRCDPISGHTALYWYRQSLGQGPEFLIYFQGTGAADDSGLPNDRFFAVRPEGSVSTLKIQRTERGDSAVYLCASSLAPWNEQFFGPGTRLTVL.

The rearrangement joins TRBV7-9 to TRBJ2-7; 7 positions match TRBD2. The CDR3 consists of 18 residues. J lost 1 base, V lost 5 bases, and 17 bases had no gene match. Germline V gene sequence: CDR1 SEHNR, CDR2 FQNEAQ (reference sequence). The CDR3 DNA reads TGTGCCAGCAGCCGGGCGGGGGTTTTTGGGGACTTGTCCTACGAGCAGTACTTC. It encodes CASSRAGVFGDLSYEQYF.

This chain links TRBV13 with TRBJ2-1, with TRBD1 matching over 7 bases. Trimming cost V 2 bases and J 7 bases; bases outside gene matches: 5. The CDR3 is 14 amino acids. Germline CDR1 and CDR2: PRHDT and FYEKMQ (reference sequence). CDR3: CASSLQTGFNEQFF. CDR3 DNA sequence: TGTGCCAGCAGCTTACAGACAGGGTTTAATGAGCAGTTCTTC.

The V call is TRBV21-1, the J call TRBJ2-7; the table's D call, TRBD2, has no DNA check behind it. TRBV21-1 is a documented pseudogene. The length of the CDR3 is 15 residues. The CDR3 is CASSWGLAGGPEQYF. The DNA of the CDR3 is TGTGCCAGCAGTTGGGGACTAGCGGGAGGGCCCGAGCAGTACTTC.

This clone was picked up one time. This chain joins TRBV4-3 and TRBJ2-7; D unresolved. Germline-derived CDR1 and CDR2 are LGHNA and YSLEER. CDR3 length: 15 amino acids. Trimming pared 0 bases from V and 5 bases from J, leaving 14 bases between. Written as DNA, the CDR3 is TGCGCCAGCAGCCAAGAGGGCCGGCCTTTCGACGAGCAGTACTTC. It specifies CASSQEGRPFDEQYF.

The J gene is TRBJ2-5, the V gene TRBV5-6; TRBD1 or TRBD2 may be the D gene (5 bases each). The CDR3 is 14 amino acids. V was shortened by 4 bases and J by 6 bases, with 16 bases between the two germline ends. CDR1 is SGHDT, CDR2 YYEEEE, per germline. The chain's CDR3 is CASSRGRTQQTQYF. In DNA form, the CDR3 reads TGTGCCAGCAGCCGGGGACGGACTCAGCAGACCCAGTACTTC. Supplemented by reference TRBV5-6 and TRBJ2-5, the full variable domain reads DAGVTQSPTHLIKTRGQQVTLRCSPKSGHDTVSWYQQALGQGPQFIFQYYEEEERQRGNFPDRFSGHQFPNYSSELNVNALLLGDSALYLCASSRGRTQQTQYFGPGTRLLVL.

The rearrangement joins TRBV4-1 to TRBJ2-7; no reliable D call. Germline V gene lookup returns CDR1 MGHRA and CDR2 YSYEKL. The CDR3 has 13 amino acids. The germline V and J ends were trimmed by 1 base and 3 bases, with 7 bases remaining between them. CDR3 in DNA: TGCGCCAGCAGCCAAGCACAGAACTACGAGCAGTACTTC. Translation: CASSQAQNYEQYF.

V and J are TRBV5-1 and TRBJ2-5; D gene unclear. The CDR3 contains 16 residues. Germline CDR1 and CDR2: SGHRS and YFSETQ. V dropped 2 bases and J dropped 5 bases, with 19 bases sitting between them. The DNA for the CDR3 is TGCGCCAGCAGCTTTTCCGAAATACCCCCCTACGAGACCCAGTACTTC. Translating it yields CASSFSEIPPYETQYF.

The CDR3 here is CASSLAGTTTDTQYF. The DNA of the CDR3 is TGTGCCAGCAGCTTGGCCGGGACTACCACAGATACGCAGTATTTT. V and J are TRBV7-3 and TRBJ2-3; 7 nucleotides agree with TRBD2. J lost 2 bases, V lost 3 bases, and 5 bases had no gene match. Germline CDR1 SGHTA, CDR2 FQGTGA. CDR3 length: 15 residues.

The chain is built from TRBV27 and TRBJ2-6; TRBD1 aligns across 7 bases. With 5 bases clipped from V and 0 bases from J, the junction kept 13 bases outside the gene matches. The CDR3 runs to 19 residues. The V gene's germline CDR1 is MNHEY and CDR2 SMNVEV (reference sequence). CDR3 nucleotides: TGTGCCAGCAGTACCCCAGTGGGACAGTCCTTCTCTGGGGCCAACGTCCTGACTTTC. It is translated as CASSTPVGQSFSGANVLTF.